The present T cell receptor (beta chain) was sequenced within a study of cytomegalovirus exposure and HLA in healthy donors. The CDR3 has 16 residues. V was shortened by 2 bases and J by 1 base, with 14 bases between the two germline ends. Germline V gene sequence: CDR1 MNHEY, CDR2 SMNVEV (reference sequence). Regarding this clone: Its antigen is not identified.

The PCR employed 60 Vbeta primers together with 13 Jbeta primers. The method was immunoSEQ multiplex PCR; TCRdb's version includes in-frame clones alone and lacks a portion of them. The sample lists approximately 150,000 clones, 76% occurring once. Study results and caveats: Later analysis suggested links between common viral pathogens and several top significant clusters. Donors belonging to an Asian-associated ancestry cluster reportedly showed fewer N-insertions in productive TCRs than the approximately 640-donor mean, according to what a later analysis found. Many donors carried some public TCRs, although rarity characterized most TCR sequences. HLA alleles showed associations with about 17,000 TCR beta sequences in a later analysis, at a 0.05 false discovery rate.

Input material: PBMCs. The TCR comes from a man in his sixties in good health and CMV-seronegative. This chain uses TRBV27 with TRBJ1-1, with D perhaps matching TRBD1 (5 bases). CDR3 DNA: TGTGCCAGCAGTTTACTATTCCCCGGGGGGAACACTGAAGCTTTCTTT. Translated: CASSLLFPGGNTEAFF.